Following are 18 T cell receptor beta chains from one sample sequenced in a study of cytomegalovirus exposure and HLA in healthy donors. The PCR was carried out with 60 Vbeta primers and 13 Jbeta primers. The data were produced by immunoSEQ multiplex PCR, yet TCRdb's version contains in-frame clones alone and is incomplete. The sample yields roughly 220,000 clones, 70% to 85% seen once. The sequenced sample consisted of PBMCs. Receptor source: a man aged 45-65 years in good health and CMV-seronegative.

The genes are TRBV4-1 and TRBJ2-7; TRBD1 might be the D (5 bases). The CDR3 covers 15 residues. CDR1 is MGHRA and CDR2 is YSYEKL in the germline V gene. V was trimmed by 1 base and J by 1 base, leaving 11 bases between them. The CDR3 bases are TGCGCCAGCAGCCAAGTGTCATCAGGGTCCTACGAGCAGTACTTC. Translating it yields CASSQVSSGSYEQYF.

The chain carries TRBV28 and TRBJ2-3; 11 nucleotides align to TRBD1. The germline V gene has CDR1 MDHEN and CDR2 SYDVKM. V dropped 4 bases and J dropped 3; count of bases not matched to a gene: 6. The CDR3 contains 16 residues. CDR3 bases: TGTGCCAGCAGTTCCCCCGGGACAGGGGGGACAGATACGCAGTATTTT. This gives the protein CASSSPGTGGTDTQYF.

The V and J genes are TRBV30 and TRBJ1-4, with 8 bases fitting TRBD1. Germline V gene sequence: CDR1 GTSNPN, CDR2 SVGIG (reference sequence). CDR3 size: 16 residues. The trim removed 8 bases at V and 0 bases at J, leaving 11 bases unmatched. CDR3 DNA: TGTGCCGGACTGGACAGGGCTTTAACAACTAATGAAAAACTGTTTTTT. Amino acid sequence: CAGLDRALTTNEKLFF.

Comments on this clone: Other DNA sequences in this sample translate to the same CDR3. The chain employs TRBV4-2 and TRBJ2-7; 7 positions agree with TRBD1. Germline V gene sequence: CDR1 LGHNA, CDR2 YNFKEQ. Trimming removed 6 bases from V and 4 bases from J; junction bases left unmatched: 24. This CDR3 spans 19 amino acids. The CDR3 DNA reads TGTGCCAGCAGTCTTACGGAGACAGGGAGAAATAGTCGGCAGTACGAGCAGTACTTC. It translates to CASSLTETGRNSRQYEQYF.

The chain combines TRBV25-1 with TRBJ1-2; TRBD1 matches at 8 bases. The trim removed 1 base at V and 4 bases at J, leaving 5 bases unmatched. Germline CDR1 MGHDK, CDR2 SYGVNS. CDR3 length: 15 amino acids. The CDR3 here is CASSEFGTGFYGYTF. Here the CDR3 DNA reads TGTGCCAGCAGTGAATTCGGGACAGGATTCTATGGCTACACCTTC.

This clone was detected only a few times. The chain is built from TRBV9 and TRBJ1-1; D is unclear. Germline assignment: CDR1 SGDLS and CDR2 YYNGEE. The V end was cut by 5 bases, the J end by 3 bases, with 11 bases between. This CDR3 comprises 13 residues. The CDR3 is CASSPGGDTEAFF. The CDR3 nucleotides read TGTGCCAGCAGTCCGGGAGGCGACACTGAAGCTTTCTTT. The variable domain in full, with the rest retrieved from reference TRBV9 and TRBJ1-1, is DSGVTQTPKHLITATGQRVTLRCSPRSGDLSVYWYQQSLDQGLQFLIQYYNGEERAKGNILERFSAQQFPDLHSELNLSSLELGDSALYFCASSPGGDTEAFFGQGTRLTVV.

This chain connects TRBV7-9 to TRBJ2-7; 7 positions agree with TRBD2. Germline V gene data show CDR1 as SEHNR and CDR2 as FQNEAQ (reference sequence). The CDR3 contains 17 residues. V dropped 5 bases and J dropped 4; count of bases not matched to a gene: 17. The CDR3 region has the DNA TGTGCCAGCAGCCCCCTCCGAGGAGTTAGCGGGCTTTACGAGCAGTACTTC. Translating gives CASSPLRGVSGLYEQYF.

V is TRBV5-6 and J is TRBJ1-2; 7 bases align to TRBD1. Germline V gives CDR1 SGHDT, CDR2 YYEEEE. The J segment lost 4 bases and the V segment lost 0 bases, leaving 6 bases of the junction unmatched. The CDR3 is 15 amino acids. CDR3 residues: CASSLESGGFYGYTF. The CDR3 DNA reads as TGTGCCAGCAGCTTGGAGTCAGGGGGTTTCTATGGCTACACCTTC.

The chain combines TRBV4-1 with TRBJ2-2; 11 bases are shared with TRBD1. This CDR3 is built from 15 residues. Germline lookup yields CDR1 MGHRA and CDR2 YSYEKL. The V gene end was trimmed by 2 bases and the J gene end by 7 bases; junction bases not matched to a gene: 3. The CDR3 loop is CASSQWTGGVGELFF. In DNA, the CDR3 is TGCGCCAGCAGCCAATGGACAGGGGGCGTCGGGGAGCTGTTTTTT.

The V and J genes are TRBV9 and TRBJ1-6, with 11 bases identical to TRBD1. The CDR3 covers 15 residues. Unmatched junction bases numbered 4, after V lost 4 bases and J lost 7 bases. Per germline, CDR1 SGDLS and CDR2 YYNGEE. The CDR3 is CASSPRTGGNSPLHF. CDR3 in DNA: TGTGCCAGCAGCCCCCGGACAGGGGGCAATTCACCCCTCCACTTT.

The rearrangement uses TRBV4-1 and TRBJ2-1, with 9 nucleotides matching TRBD2. The CDR3 runs to 17 residues. The germline CDR1 and CDR2 sequences are MGHRA and YSYEKL. Trimming cost V 1 base and J 1 base; bases outside gene matches: 5. As DNA, the CDR3 is TGCGCCAGCAGCCAAGTCATCACTAGCGGGTCCTACAATGAGCAGTTCTTC. It specifies CASSQVITSGSYNEQFF.

The V gene is TRBV5-1, the J gene TRBJ2-2; 12 positions match TRBD1. CDR3 length: 16 residues. The junction had 5 bases not matched to a gene; V was cut back by 4 bases and J by 4 bases. Germline V lookup: CDR1 SGHRS, CDR2 YFSETQ. The CDR3, as DNA: TGCGCCAGCAGCCCCGGGACAGGGGGCAGCACCGGGGAGCTGTTTTTT. As protein: CASSPGTGGSTGELFF.

This clone was counted a few times. V gene TRBV7-8 combines with J gene TRBJ2-5, with D unclear. In germline, CDR1 is SGHVS, CDR2 FQNEAQ. The CDR3 length is 13 residues. V gave up 1 base and J gave up 5 bases, with 8 bases separating them. This chain's CDR3 is CASSLGHLETQYF. In nucleotides, the CDR3 is TGTGCCAGCAGCTTAGGGCATTTGGAGACCCAGTACTTC.

This clone was seen a few times. The chain combines TRBV5-4 with TRBJ2-1; 8 bases line up with TRBD2. The V gene end was trimmed by 3 bases and the J gene end by 8 bases; junction bases not matched to a gene: 10. This CDR3 is built from 15 residues. Looked up from germline, CDR1 is SGHNT and CDR2 is YYREEE (reference sequence). In DNA form, the CDR3 reads TGTGCCAGCAGCTACCCGGGAGGGCCCGTCGATGAGCAGTTCTTC. Amino acids: CASSYPGGPVDEQFF.

J is TRBJ1-4 and V is TRBV4-2; no clear D gene. The CDR3 runs to 15 residues. Germline V gene sequence: CDR1 LGHNA, CDR2 YNFKEQ. Between the trimmed V and J ends, which lost 5 bases and 0 bases, there was a span of 10 bases. The CDR3 sequence is CASSSNSATNEKLFF. The CDR3 DNA follows: TGTGCCAGCAGCTCCAATTCGGCAACTAATGAAAAACTGTTTTTT.

The rearrangement links TRBV7-6 to TRBJ2-5, with 12 bases aligning to TRBD2. Germline V gives CDR1 SGHVS, CDR2 FNYEAQ. Trimming removed 6 bases from V and 5 bases from J; junction bases left unmatched: 1. The CDR3 contains 13 residues. The CDR3 sequence is CASRGTSGETQYF. CDR3 coding DNA: TGTGCCAGCAGAGGGACTAGCGGGGAGACCCAGTACTTC.

The chain combines TRBV28 with TRBJ1-2; possible D gene TRBD1, 6 bases. V was clipped by 6 bases and J by 8 bases, with 19 bases between them. Germline V gene lookup returns CDR1 MDHEN and CDR2 SYDVKM. This CDR3 comprises 14 residues. The CDR3 is CASRPITGRGGYTF. In nucleotides, the CDR3 is TGTGCCAGCAGGCCTATCACAGGGCGAGGCGGCTACACCTTC.

The J gene is TRBJ1-2, the V gene TRBV7-9; the D is unclear. V was trimmed by 7 bases and J by 4 bases, leaving 10 bases between them. Germline V CDR1 and CDR2: SEHNR, FQNEAQ (reference sequence). The CDR3 runs 12 residues. CDR3 DNA: TGTGCCAGCATGAGTTTTGGCTATGGCTACACCTTC. It is translated as CASMSFGYGYTF.